This record concerns one TCR beta chain sequence. Its target is unknown. The CDR3 is made up of 16 amino acids. The V end was cut by 2 bases, the J end by 3 bases, with 17 bases between. In germline, CDR1 is MNHEY, CDR2 SVGAGI. The primer mix had 60 Vbeta and 13 Jbeta primers. This table comes from immunoSEQ multiplex PCR, and its TCRdb copy is limited to in-frame clones, with some not included. In the table there are 75,000 to 85,000 clones, around three quarters of which are singletons. The sample is drawn from a study of cytomegalovirus exposure and HLA in healthy donors. Study observations and caveats: The only immune exposure information that was available was CMV serostatus.

Sequencing used PBMCs. V usage is TRBV6-5 and J usage is TRBJ2-7, with a possible D match to TRBD1 (6 bases). The clonotype comes from a male donor in good health and CMV-seronegative. CDR3 DNA sequence: TGTGCCAGCAGTTACGGTTTCGGTGGCAGGGGCTACGAGCAGTACTTC. Translating it yields CASSYGFGGRGYEQYF.